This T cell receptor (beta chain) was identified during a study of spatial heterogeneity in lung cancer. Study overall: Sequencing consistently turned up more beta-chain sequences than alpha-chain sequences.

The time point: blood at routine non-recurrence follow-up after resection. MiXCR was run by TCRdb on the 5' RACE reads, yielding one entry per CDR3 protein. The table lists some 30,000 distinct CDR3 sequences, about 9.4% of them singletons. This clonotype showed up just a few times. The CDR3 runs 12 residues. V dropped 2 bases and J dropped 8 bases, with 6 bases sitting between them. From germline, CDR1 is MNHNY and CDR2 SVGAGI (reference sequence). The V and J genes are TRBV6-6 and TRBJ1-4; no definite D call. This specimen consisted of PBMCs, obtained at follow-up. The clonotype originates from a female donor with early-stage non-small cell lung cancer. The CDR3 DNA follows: TGTGCCAGCAGTTACCTAGGGGAAAAACTGTTTTTT. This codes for CASSYLGEKLFF.